In this sample, the clone carrying this T cell receptor beta chain turned up a few times. Repertoires were generated with immunoSEQ multiplex PCR, while TCRdb's copy carries only in-frame clones and drops some. The sample has around 15,000 clones, 40% seen once. This record belongs to a study of neoadjuvant anti-PD-1 for oral cavity cancer. CDR1 is LNHDA and CDR2 is SQIVND in the germline V gene (reference sequence). Between the trimmed V and J ends, which lost 0 bases and 6 bases, there was a span of 15 bases. The CDR3 contains 16 residues. Time point defined: after neoadjuvant nivolumab, at surgical resection.

This clonotype originated in a person aged 35 to 85 with oral cavity squamous cell carcinoma. Sequencing used tumor tissue, obtained after nivolumab (anti-PD-1) treatment. The chain combines TRBV19 with TRBJ2-1; D gene unclear. CDR3 DNA: TGTGCCAGTAGTATAGATGGGGTCTACCTGGGCAATGAGCAGTTCTTC. It yields the protein CASSIDGVYLGNEQFF.